This entry is about one T cell receptor beta chain. The data were obtained in a study of technical replicates of blood from several donors. Data came from immunoSEQ multiplex PCR; TCRdb stores just in-frame clones and leaves some out. In the table there are about 100,000 clones, roughly 95% of which are singletons. The CDR3 sequence is 15 residues long. V dropped 0 bases and J dropped 6; count of bases not matched to a gene: 6. Looked up from germline, CDR1 is WNHNN and CDR2 is SYGVQD (reference sequence). The chain joins TRBV10-1 to TRBJ2-7, with TRBD1 identical over 9 bases. This sequence was found in a human donor in good health. Sequences were obtained from T cells isolated from PBMCs. The CDR3 loop is CASSESGTGLSEQYF. The CDR3 bases are TGCGCCAGCAGTGAGTCCGGGACAGGGCTTTCCGAGCAGTACTTC.